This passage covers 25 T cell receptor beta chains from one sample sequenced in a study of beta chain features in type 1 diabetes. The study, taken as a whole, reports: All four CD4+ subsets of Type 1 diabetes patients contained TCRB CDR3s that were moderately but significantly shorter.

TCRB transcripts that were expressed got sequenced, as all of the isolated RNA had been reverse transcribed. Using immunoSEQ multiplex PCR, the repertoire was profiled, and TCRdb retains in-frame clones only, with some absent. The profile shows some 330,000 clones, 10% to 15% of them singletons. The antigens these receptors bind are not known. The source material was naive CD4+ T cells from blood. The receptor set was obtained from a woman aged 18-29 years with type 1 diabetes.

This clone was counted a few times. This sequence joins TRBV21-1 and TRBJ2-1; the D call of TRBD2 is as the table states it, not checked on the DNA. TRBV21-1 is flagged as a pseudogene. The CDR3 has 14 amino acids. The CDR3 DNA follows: TGTGCCAGCAGCAAACCTGAGGCCTACAATGAGCAGTTCTTC. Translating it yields CASSKPEAYNEQFF.

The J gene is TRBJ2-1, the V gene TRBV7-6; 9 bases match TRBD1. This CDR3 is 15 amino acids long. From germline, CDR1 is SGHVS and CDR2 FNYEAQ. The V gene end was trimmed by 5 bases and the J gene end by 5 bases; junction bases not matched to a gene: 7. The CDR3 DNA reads TGTGCCAGCAGCCAATCCGGGACAGGGAACAATGAGCAGTTCTTC. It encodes CASSQSGTGNNEQFF.

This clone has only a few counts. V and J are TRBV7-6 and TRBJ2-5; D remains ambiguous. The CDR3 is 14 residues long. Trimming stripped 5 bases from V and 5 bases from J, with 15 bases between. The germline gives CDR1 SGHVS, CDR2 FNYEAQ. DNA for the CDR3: TGTGCCAGCAGCCAAATGGTAGCCGTGGAGACCCAGTACTTC. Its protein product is CASSQMVAVETQYF.

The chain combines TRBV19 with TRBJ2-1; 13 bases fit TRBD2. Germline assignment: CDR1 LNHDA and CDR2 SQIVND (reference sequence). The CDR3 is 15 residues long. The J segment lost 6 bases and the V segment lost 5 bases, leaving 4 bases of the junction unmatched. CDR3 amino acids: CASSLTSGGINEQFF. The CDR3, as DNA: TGTGCCAGTAGTCTGACTAGCGGGGGGATCAATGAGCAGTTCTTC. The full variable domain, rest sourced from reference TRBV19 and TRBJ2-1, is DGGITQSPKYLFRKEGQNVTLSCEQNLNHDAMYWYRQDPGQGLRLIYYSQIVNDFQKGDIAEGYSVSREKKESFPLTVTSAQKNPTAFYLCASSLTSGGINEQFFGPGTRLTVL.

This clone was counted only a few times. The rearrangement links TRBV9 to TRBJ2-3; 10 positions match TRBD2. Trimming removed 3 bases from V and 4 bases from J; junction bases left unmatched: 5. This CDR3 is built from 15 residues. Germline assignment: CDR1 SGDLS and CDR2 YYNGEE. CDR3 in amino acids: CASSAGLARADTQYF. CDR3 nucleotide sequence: TGTGCCAGCAGCGCGGGACTAGCGAGGGCAGATACGCAGTATTTT.

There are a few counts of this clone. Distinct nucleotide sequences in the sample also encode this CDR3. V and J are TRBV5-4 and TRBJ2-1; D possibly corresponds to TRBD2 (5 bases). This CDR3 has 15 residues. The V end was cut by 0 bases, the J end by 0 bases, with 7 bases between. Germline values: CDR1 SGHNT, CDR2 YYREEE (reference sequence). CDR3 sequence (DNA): TGTGCCAGCAGCTTGGACCGGGGCTCCTACAATGAGCAGTTCTTC. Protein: CASSLDRGSYNEQFF.

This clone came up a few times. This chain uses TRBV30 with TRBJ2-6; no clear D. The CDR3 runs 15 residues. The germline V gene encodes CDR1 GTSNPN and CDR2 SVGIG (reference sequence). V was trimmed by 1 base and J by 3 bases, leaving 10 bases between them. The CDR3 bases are TGTGCCTGGAGTGCGTGGAGAAGTGGGGCCAACGTCCTGACTTTC. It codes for CAWSAWRSGANVLTF.

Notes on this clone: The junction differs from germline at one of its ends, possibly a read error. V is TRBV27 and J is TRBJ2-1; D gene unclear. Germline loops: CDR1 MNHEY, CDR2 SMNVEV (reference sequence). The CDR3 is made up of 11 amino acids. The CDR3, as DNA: TGTGCCAGTAGTTCCTCCCCCGGGCAGTTCTTC. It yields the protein CASSSSPGQFF.

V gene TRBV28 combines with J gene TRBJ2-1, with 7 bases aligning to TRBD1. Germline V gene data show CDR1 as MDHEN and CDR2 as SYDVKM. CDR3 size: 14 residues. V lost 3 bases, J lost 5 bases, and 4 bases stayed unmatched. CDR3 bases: TGTGCCAGCAGTTTGGGTAGGGGGCACAATGAGCAGTTCTTC. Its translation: CASSLGRGHNEQFF. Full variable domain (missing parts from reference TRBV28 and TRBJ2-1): DVKVTQSSRYLVKRTGEKVFLECVQDMDHENMFWYRQDPGLGLRLIYFSYDVKMKEKGDIPEGYSVSREKKERFSLILESASTNQTSMYLCASSLGRGHNEQFFGPGTRLTVL.

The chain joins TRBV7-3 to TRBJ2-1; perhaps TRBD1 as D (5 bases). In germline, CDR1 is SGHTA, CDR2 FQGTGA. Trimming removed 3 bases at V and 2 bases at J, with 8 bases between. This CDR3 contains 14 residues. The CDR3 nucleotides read TGTGCCAGCAGCTTGCAGGGTCCCTACAATGAGCAGTTCTTC. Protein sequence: CASSLQGPYNEQFF.

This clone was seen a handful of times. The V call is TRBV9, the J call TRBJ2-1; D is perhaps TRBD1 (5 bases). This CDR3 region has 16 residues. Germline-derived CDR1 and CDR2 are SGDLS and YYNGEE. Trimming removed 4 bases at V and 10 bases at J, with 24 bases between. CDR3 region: CASSPPWGNGLQEQFF. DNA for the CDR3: TGTGCCAGCAGCCCCCCCTGGGGCAATGGGTTACAAGAGCAGTTCTTC.

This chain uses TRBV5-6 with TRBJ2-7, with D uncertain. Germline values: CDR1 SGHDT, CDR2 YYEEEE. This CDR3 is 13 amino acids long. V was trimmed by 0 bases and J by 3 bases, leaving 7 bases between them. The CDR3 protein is CASSLADNYEQYF. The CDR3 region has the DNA TGTGCCAGCAGCTTGGCAGACAACTACGAGCAGTACTTC.

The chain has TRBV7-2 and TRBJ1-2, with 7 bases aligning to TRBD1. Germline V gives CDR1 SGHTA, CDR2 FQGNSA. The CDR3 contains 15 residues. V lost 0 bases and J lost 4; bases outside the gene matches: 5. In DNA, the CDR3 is TGTGCCAGCAGCTTAGCGAATGCAGGGGGCTATGGCTACACCTTC. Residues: CASSLANAGGYGYTF.

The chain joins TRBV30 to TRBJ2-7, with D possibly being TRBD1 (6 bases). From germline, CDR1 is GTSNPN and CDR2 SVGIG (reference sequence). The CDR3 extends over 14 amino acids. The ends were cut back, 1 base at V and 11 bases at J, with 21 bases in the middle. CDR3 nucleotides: TGTGCCTGGAGTGAGGGGGATCCCGTGGTTCCCAAGTACTTC. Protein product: CAWSEGDPVVPKYF.

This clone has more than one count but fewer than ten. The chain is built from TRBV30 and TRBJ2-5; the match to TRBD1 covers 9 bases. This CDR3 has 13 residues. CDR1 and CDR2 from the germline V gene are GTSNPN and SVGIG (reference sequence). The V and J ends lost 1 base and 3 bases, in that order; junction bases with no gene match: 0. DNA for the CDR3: TGTGCCTGGAGTGGGACAGGGGAAGAGACCCAGTACTTC. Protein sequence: CAWSGTGEETQYF.

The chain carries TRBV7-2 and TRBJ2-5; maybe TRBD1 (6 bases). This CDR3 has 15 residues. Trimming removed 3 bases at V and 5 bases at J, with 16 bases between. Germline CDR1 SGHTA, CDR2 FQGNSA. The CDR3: CASSFRGGPRETQYF. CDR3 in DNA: TGTGCCAGCAGCTTTCGTGGGGGCCCCCGGGAGACCCAGTACTTC. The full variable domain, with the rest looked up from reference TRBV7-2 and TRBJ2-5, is GAGVSQSPSNKVTEKGKDVELRCDPISGHTALYWYRQSLGQGLEFLIYFQGNSAPDKSGLPSDRFSAERTGGSVSTLTIQRTQQEDSAVYLCASSFRGGPRETQYFGPGTRLLVL.

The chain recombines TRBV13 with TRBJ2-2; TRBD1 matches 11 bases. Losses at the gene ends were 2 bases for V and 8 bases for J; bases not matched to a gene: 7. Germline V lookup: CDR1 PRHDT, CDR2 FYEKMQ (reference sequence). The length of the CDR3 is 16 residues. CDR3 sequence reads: CASSLIGQGARGELFF. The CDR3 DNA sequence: TGTGCCAGCAGCTTAATAGGACAGGGGGCGCGTGGGGAGCTGTTTTTT.

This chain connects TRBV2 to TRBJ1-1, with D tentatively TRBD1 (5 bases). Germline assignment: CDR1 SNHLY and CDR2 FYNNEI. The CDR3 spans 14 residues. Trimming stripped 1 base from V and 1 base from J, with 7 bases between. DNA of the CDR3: TGTGCCAGCAGTGAAGTACAGGCGAACACTGAAGCTTTCTTT. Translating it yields CASSEVQANTEAFF.

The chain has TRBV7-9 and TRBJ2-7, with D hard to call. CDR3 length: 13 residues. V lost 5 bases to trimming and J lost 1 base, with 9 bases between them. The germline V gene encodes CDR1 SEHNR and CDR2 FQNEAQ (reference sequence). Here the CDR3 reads CASSPEWSYEQYF. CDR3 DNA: TGTGCCAGCAGCCCCGAGTGGTCCTACGAGCAGTACTTC.

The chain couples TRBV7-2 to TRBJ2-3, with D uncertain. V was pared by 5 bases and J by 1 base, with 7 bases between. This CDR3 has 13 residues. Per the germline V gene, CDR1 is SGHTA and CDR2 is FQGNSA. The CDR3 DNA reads TGTGCCAGCAGCCCCGCGGGCACAGATACGCAGTATTTT. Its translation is CASSPAGTDTQYF. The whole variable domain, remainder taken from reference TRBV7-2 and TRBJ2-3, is GAGVSQSPSNKVTEKGKDVELRCDPISGHTALYWYRQSLGQGLEFLIYFQGNSAPDKSGLPSDRFSAERTGGSVSTLTIQRTQQEDSAVYLCASSPAGTDTQYFGPGTRLTVL.

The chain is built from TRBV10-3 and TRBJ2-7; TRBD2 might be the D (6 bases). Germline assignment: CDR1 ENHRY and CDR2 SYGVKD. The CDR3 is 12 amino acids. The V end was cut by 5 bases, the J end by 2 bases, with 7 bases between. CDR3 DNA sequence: TGTGCCATCAGTAGCGGGCCCTACGAGCAGTACTTC. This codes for CAISSGPYEQYF.

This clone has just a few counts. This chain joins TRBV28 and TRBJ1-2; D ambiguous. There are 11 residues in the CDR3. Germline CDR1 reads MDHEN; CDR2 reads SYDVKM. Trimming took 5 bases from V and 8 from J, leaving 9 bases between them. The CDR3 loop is CASSNNQGYTF. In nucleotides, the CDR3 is TGTGCCAGCAGTAACAATCAGGGCTACACCTTC.

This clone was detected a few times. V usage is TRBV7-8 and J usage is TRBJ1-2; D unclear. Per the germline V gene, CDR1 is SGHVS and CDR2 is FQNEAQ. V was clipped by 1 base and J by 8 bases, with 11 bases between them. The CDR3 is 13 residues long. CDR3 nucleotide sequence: TGTGCCAGCAGCTTAGTGTCGGGTTCCGGCTACACCTTC. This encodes CASSLVSGSGYTF.

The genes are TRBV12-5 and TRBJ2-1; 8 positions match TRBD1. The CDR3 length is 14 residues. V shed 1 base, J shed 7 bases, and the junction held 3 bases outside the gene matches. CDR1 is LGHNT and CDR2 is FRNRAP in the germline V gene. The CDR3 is CASGLGQGLNEQFF. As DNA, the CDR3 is TGTGCTAGTGGTTTGGGACAGGGGTTAAATGAGCAGTTCTTC.

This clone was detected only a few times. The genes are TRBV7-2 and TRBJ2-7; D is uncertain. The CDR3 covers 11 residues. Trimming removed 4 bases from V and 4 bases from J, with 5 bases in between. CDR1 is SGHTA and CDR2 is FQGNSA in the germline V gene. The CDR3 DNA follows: TGTGCCAGCAGCTGGCAATACGAGCAGTACTTC. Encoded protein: CASSWQYEQYF. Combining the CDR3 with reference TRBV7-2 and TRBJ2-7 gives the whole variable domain GAGVSQSPSNKVTEKGKDVELRCDPISGHTALYWYRQSLGQGLEFLIYFQGNSAPDKSGLPSDRFSAERTGGSVSTLTIQRTQQEDSAVYLCASSWQYEQYFGPGTRLTVT.